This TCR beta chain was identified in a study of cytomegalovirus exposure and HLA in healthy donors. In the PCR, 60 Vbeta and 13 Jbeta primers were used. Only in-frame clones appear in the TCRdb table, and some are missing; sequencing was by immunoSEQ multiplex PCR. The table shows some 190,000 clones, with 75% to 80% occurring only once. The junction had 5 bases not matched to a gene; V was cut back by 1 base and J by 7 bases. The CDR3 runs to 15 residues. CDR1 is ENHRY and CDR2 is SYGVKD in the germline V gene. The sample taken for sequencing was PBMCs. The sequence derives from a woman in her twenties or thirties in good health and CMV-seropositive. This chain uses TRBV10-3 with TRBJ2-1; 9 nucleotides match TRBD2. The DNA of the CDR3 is TGTGCCATCAGTGAGTTAGCGGGAGCGGAGAATGAGCAGTTCTTC. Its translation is CAISELAGAENEQFF.